This is a list of T cell receptor beta chains from one sample in a study of cytomegalovirus exposure and HLA in healthy donors. The table came from immunoSEQ multiplex PCR; TCRdb's copy has only in-frame clones and leaves some out. This sample yields around 160,000 clones, of which 68% are seen a single time; 1.3% to 1.5% belongs to the top ten. Source material: PBMCs. The receptors shown here come from a man aged 50 to 59 in good health and CMV-seronegative. The CDR3 runs from the conserved cysteine through the conserved F or W. Each record gives: V gene, D gene, clone size, J gene, CDR3 DNA, CDR3 protein. The D gene is left open where the match is weak. Not every row has a clone size; where given, it reads once, few, many or a size class.

v_gene: TRBV2; d_gene: .; abundance: .; j_gene: TRBJ1-2; CDR3nt: TGTGCCAGCGTGGTGGGGGCCAGGTATGGCTACACCTTC; CDR3aa: CASVVGARYGYTF
v_gene: TRBV9; d_gene: .; abundance: .; j_gene: TRBJ2-1; CDR3nt: TGTGCCAGCAGCGTAGGCCGGGGATACCACTCGAGCTCCTACAATGAGCAGTTCTTC; CDR3aa: CASSVGRGYHSSSYNEQFF
v_gene: TRBV5-1; d_gene: .; abundance: .; j_gene: TRBJ1-2; CDR3nt: TGCGCCAGCAGCTTGGGGCCTACAGGGTTAAACTATGGCTACACCTTC; CDR3aa: CASSLGPTGLNYGYTF
v_gene: TRBV10-3; d_gene: TRBD2; abundance: .; j_gene: TRBJ2-3; CDR3nt: TGTGCCATCAGCGCCACGGGGGGGAGTGCCATGACCGACACAGATACGCAGTATTTT; CDR3aa: CAISATGGSAMTDTDTQYF
v_gene: TRBV7-2; d_gene: .; abundance: .; j_gene: TRBJ2-2; CDR3nt: TGTGCCAGCAGCCGGTTGTTAACGGTCACCGGGGAGCTGTTTTTT; CDR3aa: CASSRLLTVTGELFF
v_gene: TRBV19; d_gene: TRBD2; abundance: .; j_gene: TRBJ2-7; CDR3nt: TGTGCCAGTAGTATCGGGGCTAGCGGGGGGGCCTACGAGCAGTACTTC; CDR3aa: CASSIGASGGAYEQYF
v_gene: TRBV7-9; d_gene: .; abundance: few; j_gene: TRBJ2-7; CDR3nt: TGTGCCAGCAGCTCCATAGGAGTAGCCTACGAGCAGTACTTC; CDR3aa: CASSSIGVAYEQYF
v_gene: TRBV25-1; d_gene: TRBD2; abundance: few; j_gene: TRBJ2-1; CDR3nt: TGTGCCAGCAGTGAATCGGGACTAGGGTCCAATGAGCAGTTCTTC; CDR3aa: CASSESGLGSNEQFF
v_gene: TRBV13; d_gene: TRBD2; abundance: .; j_gene: TRBJ2-3; CDR3nt: TGTGCCAGCAGCGCCCGGGACTATAGCACAGATACGCAGTATTTT; CDR3aa: CASSARDYSTDTQYF
v_gene: TRBV6-4; d_gene: TRBD1; abundance: .; j_gene: TRBJ2-6; CDR3nt: TGTGCCAGCAAGTCGGACAGGCAGGGCGTCCTGACTTTC; CDR3aa: CASKSDRQGVLTF
v_gene: TRBV14; d_gene: TRBD2; abundance: .; j_gene: TRBJ2-1; CDR3nt: TGTGCCAGCAGCCAAGGGCTAGCGGGGGGTCTTGAGCAGTTCTTC; CDR3aa: CASSQGLAGGLEQFF
v_gene: TRBV4-2; d_gene: TRBD2; abundance: .; j_gene: TRBJ2-3; CDR3nt: TGTGCCAGCAGCCAAGGCCGACTAGCGGGGACAGATACGCAGTATTTT; CDR3aa: CASSQGRLAGTDTQYF
v_gene: TRBV6-1; d_gene: .; abundance: .; j_gene: TRBJ2-7; CDR3nt: TGTGCCAGCCATTTCGGTTACTCCTACGAGCAGTACTTC; CDR3aa: CASHFGYSYEQYF
v_gene: TRBV13; d_gene: .; abundance: few; j_gene: TRBJ2-5; CDR3nt: TGTGCCAGCAGCCCAAAGAGCGCAGAGACCCAGTACTTC; CDR3aa: CASSPKSAETQYF
v_gene: TRBV28; d_gene: TRBD1; abundance: .; j_gene: TRBJ1-1; CDR3nt: TGTGCCAGCGGGACAGGGTCGAACACTGAAGCTTTCTTT; CDR3aa: CASGTGSNTEAFF
v_gene: TRBV6-1; d_gene: .; abundance: .; j_gene: TRBJ2-7; CDR3nt: TGTGCCAGCAGTGAAATCAGGGCTTGGATCGACGAGCAGTACTTC; CDR3aa: CASSEIRAWIDEQYF
v_gene: TRBV13; d_gene: .; abundance: .; j_gene: TRBJ2-4; CDR3nt: TGTGCCAGCGAGGGGGTCAAAAACATTCAGTACTTC; CDR3aa: CASEGVKNIQYF
v_gene: TRBV27; d_gene: .; abundance: .; j_gene: TRBJ2-7; CDR3nt: TGTGCCAGCAGTTTATCGTTGGACACCTTCTACGAGCAGTACTTC; CDR3aa: CASSLSLDTFYEQYF
v_gene: TRBV15; d_gene: TRBD1; abundance: few; j_gene: TRBJ1-5; CDR3nt: TGTGCCACCAGCTATCGACAGGGTGGGATGCCCCAGCATTTT; CDR3aa: CATSYRQGGMPQHF
v_gene: TRBV6-5; d_gene: TRBD1; abundance: .; j_gene: TRBJ2-5; CDR3nt: TGTGCCAGCAGGAACAGGGGTCCAGCGGAGACCCAGTACTTC; CDR3aa: CASRNRGPAETQYF
v_gene: TRBV9; d_gene: .; abundance: .; j_gene: TRBJ2-3; CDR3nt: TGTGCCAGCAACTACGGTAGGCAAGCGATGAGCACAGATACGCAGTATTTT; CDR3aa: CASNYGRQAMSTDTQYF
v_gene: TRBV7-8; d_gene: TRBD1; abundance: .; j_gene: TRBJ1-1; CDR3nt: TGTGCCAGCAGCCGACAGGGGTGGGGCGCTGAAGCTTTCTTT; CDR3aa: CASSRQGWGAEAFF
v_gene: TRBV27; d_gene: TRBD1; abundance: .; j_gene: TRBJ1-1; CDR3nt: TGTGCCAGCAGTTTATATGCTGGGACAGGTGAAGCTTTCTTT; CDR3aa: CASSLYAGTGEAFF
v_gene: TRBV5-1; d_gene: TRBD1; abundance: few; j_gene: TRBJ2-5; CDR3nt: TGCGCCAGCAGCTTGGGGGGGCGGTGGGACAGCTTAGAAGAGACCCAGTACTTC; CDR3aa: CASSLGGRWDSLEETQYF
v_gene: TRBV27; d_gene: .; abundance: .; j_gene: TRBJ1-4; CDR3nt: TGTGCCACCACGACCGACATTCCGAGCTTAGTACTGTTTTTT; CDR3aa: CATTTDIPSLVLFF
v_gene: TRBV2; d_gene: TRBD1; abundance: .; j_gene: TRBJ1-5; CDR3nt: TGTGCCAGCAGACCACGGGACAGGGGCGGGCAGCCCCAGCATTTT; CDR3aa: CASRPRDRGGQPQHF
v_gene: TRBV27; d_gene: TRBD2; abundance: few; j_gene: TRBJ2-1; CDR3nt: TGTGCCAGCAGTTCCGCTTTGGCGGGGGGGATCCGGGAGCAGTTCTTC; CDR3aa: CASSSALAGGIREQFF
v_gene: TRBV4-1; d_gene: TRBD2; abundance: few; j_gene: TRBJ2-1; CDR3nt: TGCGCCAGCAGCCAAGGAGGGGCACGGGGGGGCCGGAGCAATGAGCAGTTCTTC; CDR3aa: CASSQGGARGGRSNEQFF
v_gene: TRBV5-1; d_gene: TRBD1; abundance: once; j_gene: TRBJ1-1; CDR3nt: TGCGCCAGCAGCTCGGGACAGCCGAACACTGAAGCTTTCTTT; CDR3aa: CASSSGQPNTEAFF